This T cell receptor beta chain was found in a study of control samples from healthy donors and cancer patients. The germline V and J ends were trimmed by 1 base and 5 bases, with 14 bases remaining between them. The CDR3 is made up of 15 amino acids. Germline loops: CDR1 LGHNA, CDR2 YSLEER. Repertoires were generated with immunoSEQ multiplex PCR, while TCRdb's copy carries only in-frame clones and drops some. This table has about 53,000 clones, around 87% appearing once. Input material: PBMCs. The chain recombines TRBV4-3 with TRBJ2-5, with D possibly TRBD2 on 7 matching bases. The sequence was collected from a man in his fifties or sixties with head and neck cancer. The chain's CDR3 is CASSQGPGGGETQYF. The CDR3, as DNA: TGCGCCAGCAGCCAAGGGCCGGGGGGCGGGGAGACCCAGTACTTC.